This T cell receptor (beta chain) was captured in a study of early T cells in non-severe SARS-CoV-2 infection. Study information: RNA in bulk from unsorted whole blood was sequenced, and chains were unpaired.

Individual cDNA molecules were tagged with unique molecular identifiers, the study reported. TCRdb independently ran MiXCR on the 5' RACE reads; one entry per CDR3 protein. The data contain fewer than 110,000 distinct CDR3 sequences, over 8.5% of them singletons. This clonotype showed up many times. Looked up from germline, CDR1 is LGHDT and CDR2 is YNNKEL (reference sequence). The CDR3 has 14 amino acids. Trimming at V came to 3 bases and at J to 11 bases, leaving 5 bases not matched to a gene. The sequenced sample consisted of whole blood. The origin of this receptor is an adult who was a healthcare worker with PCR-confirmed SARS-CoV-2 infection or an uninfected control (not recorded which). The rearrangement uses TRBV3-1 and TRBJ1-6; 9 bases are shared with TRBD1. For the CDR3, the DNA is TGTGCCAGCAGCCAGGACAGGGGAATTACACCCCTCCACTTT. Translated, it gives CASSQDRGITPLHF.